This T cell receptor (beta chain) was sequenced during a study of technical replicates of blood from several donors. The length of the CDR3 is 14 residues. Germline V gene data show CDR1 as SGHNT and CDR2 as YENEEA. V was pared by 0 bases and J by 1 base, with 6 bases between. Sequenced by immunoSEQ multiplex PCR; TCRdb stores in-frame clones only, minus some. The sample comprises roughly 76,000 clones, around 94% of which are singletons, and about 0.26% rests with the top ten. The sample consisted of T cells isolated from PBMCs. The chain couples TRBV11-3 to TRBJ1-1; D ambiguous. The receptor was derived from a human donor in good health. DNA of the CDR3: TGTGCCAGCAGCTTAGAACTTGCGAACACTGAAGCTTTCTTT. Amino acids: CASSLELANTEAFF.